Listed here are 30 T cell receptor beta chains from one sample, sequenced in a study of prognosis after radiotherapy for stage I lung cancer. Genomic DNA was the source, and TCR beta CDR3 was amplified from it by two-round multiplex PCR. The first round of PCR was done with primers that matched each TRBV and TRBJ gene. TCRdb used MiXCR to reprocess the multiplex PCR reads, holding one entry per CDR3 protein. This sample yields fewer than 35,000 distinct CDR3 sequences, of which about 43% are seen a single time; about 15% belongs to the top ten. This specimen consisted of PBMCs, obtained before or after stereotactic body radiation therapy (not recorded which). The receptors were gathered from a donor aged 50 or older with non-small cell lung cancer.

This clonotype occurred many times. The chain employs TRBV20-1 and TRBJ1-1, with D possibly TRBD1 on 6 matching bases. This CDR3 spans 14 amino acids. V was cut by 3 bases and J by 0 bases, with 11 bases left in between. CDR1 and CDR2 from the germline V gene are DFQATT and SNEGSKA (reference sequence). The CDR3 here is CSASPTGVNTEAFF. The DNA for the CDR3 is TGCAGTGCTAGTCCGACAGGAGTGAACACTGAAGCTTTCTTT.

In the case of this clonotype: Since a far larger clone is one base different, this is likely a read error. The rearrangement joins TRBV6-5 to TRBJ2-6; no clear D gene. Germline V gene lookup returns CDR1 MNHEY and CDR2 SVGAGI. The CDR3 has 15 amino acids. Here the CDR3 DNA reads TGTGCCAGCAGTCACGAGTCCTCTGGGTCCAACGTCCTGACTTTC. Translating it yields CASSHESSGSNVLTF.

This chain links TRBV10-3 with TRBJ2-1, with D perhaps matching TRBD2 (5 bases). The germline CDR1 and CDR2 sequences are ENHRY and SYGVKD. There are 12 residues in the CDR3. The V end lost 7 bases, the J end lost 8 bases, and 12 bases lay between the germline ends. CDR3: CAINGGRDEQFF. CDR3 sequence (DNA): TGTGCCATCAATGGAGGACGGGATGAGCAGTTCTTC.

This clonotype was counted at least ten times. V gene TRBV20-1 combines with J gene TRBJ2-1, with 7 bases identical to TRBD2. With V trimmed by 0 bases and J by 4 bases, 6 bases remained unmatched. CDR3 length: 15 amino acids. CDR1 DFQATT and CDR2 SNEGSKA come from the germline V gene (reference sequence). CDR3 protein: CSARDLLADYNEQFF. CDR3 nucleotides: TGCAGTGCTAGAGACCTCCTAGCGGATTACAATGAGCAGTTCTTC.

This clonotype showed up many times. The DNA of the CDR3 is TGTGCCAGCAGCTTAGGATCTCTCGGGACAGATACGCAGTATTTT. It encodes CASSLGSLGTDTQYF. This chain links TRBV7-9 with TRBJ2-3; D unclear. Germline V gene lookup returns CDR1 SEHNR and CDR2 FQNEAQ (reference sequence). This CDR3 has 15 amino acids. Trimming took 1 base from V and 3 from J, leaving 11 bases between them.

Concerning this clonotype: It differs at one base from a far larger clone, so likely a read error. DNA of the CDR3: TGTGCCAGCAGACCCCGGACAGGGGGCGGTACCACCGGGGAGCTGTTTTTT. This sequence encodes CASRPRTGGGTTGELFF. V and J are TRBV7-9 and TRBJ2-2; TRBD1 aligns across 11 bases. The CDR3 runs to 17 residues. The junction had 10 bases not matched to a gene; V was cut back by 6 bases and J by 4 bases. The germline V gene has CDR1 SEHNR and CDR2 FQNEAQ (reference sequence).

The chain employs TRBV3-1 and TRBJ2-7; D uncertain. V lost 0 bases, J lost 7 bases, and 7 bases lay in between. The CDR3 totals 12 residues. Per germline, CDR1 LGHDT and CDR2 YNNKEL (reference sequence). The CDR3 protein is CASSQDVGEQYF. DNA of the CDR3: TGTGCCAGCAGCCAAGATGTCGGAGAGCAGTACTTC.

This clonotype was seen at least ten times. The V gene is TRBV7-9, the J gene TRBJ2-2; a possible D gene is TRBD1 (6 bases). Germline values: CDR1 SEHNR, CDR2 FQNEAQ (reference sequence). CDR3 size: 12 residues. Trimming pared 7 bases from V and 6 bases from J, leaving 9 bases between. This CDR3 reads CASNSGAGELFF. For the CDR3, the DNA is TGTGCCAGCAATTCAGGGGCCGGGGAGCTGTTTTTT. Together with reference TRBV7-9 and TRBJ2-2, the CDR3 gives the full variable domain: DTGVSQNPRHKITKRGQNVTFRCDPISEHNRLYWYRQTLGQGPEFLTYFQNEAQLEKSRLLSDRFSAERPKGSFSTLEIQRTEQGDSAMYLCASNSGAGELFFGEGSRLTVL.

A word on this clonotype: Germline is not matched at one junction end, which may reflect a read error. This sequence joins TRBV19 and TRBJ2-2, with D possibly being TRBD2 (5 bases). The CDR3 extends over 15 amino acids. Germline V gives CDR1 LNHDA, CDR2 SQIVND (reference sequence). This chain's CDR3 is CASSPLGTNTGDLFF. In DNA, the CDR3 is TGTGCCAGTAGTCCCTTGGGCACCAACACCGGGGATCTGTTTTTT.

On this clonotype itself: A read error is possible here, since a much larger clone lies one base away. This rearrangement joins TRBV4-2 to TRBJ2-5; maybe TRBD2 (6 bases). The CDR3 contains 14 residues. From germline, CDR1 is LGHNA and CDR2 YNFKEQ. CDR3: CAISLGTAQETQYF. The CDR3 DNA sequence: TGTGCCATCAGCCTCGGGACTGCCCAAGAGACCCAGTACTTC.

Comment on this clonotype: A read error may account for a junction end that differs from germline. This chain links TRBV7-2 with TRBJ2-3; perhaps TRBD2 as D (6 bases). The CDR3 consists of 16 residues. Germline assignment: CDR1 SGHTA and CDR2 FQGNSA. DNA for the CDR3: TGTGCCAACAGCCGGGTGGTCCTCGGGAGAGGGGTTACGCAGTATTTT. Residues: CANSRVVLGRGVTQYF.

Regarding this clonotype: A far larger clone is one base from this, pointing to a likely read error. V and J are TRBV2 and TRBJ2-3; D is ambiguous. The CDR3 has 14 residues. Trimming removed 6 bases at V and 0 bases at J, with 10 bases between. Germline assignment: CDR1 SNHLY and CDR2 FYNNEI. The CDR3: CASRLYSSTDTQYF. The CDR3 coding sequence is TGTGCCAGCAGATTATACTCGAGCACAGATACGCAGTATTTT. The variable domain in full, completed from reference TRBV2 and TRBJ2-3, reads EPEVTQTPSHQVTQMGQEVILRCVPISNHLYFYWYRQILGQKVEFLVSFYNNEISEKSEIFDDQFSVERPDGSNFTLKIRSTKLEDSAMYFCASRLYSSTDTQYFGPGTRLTVL.

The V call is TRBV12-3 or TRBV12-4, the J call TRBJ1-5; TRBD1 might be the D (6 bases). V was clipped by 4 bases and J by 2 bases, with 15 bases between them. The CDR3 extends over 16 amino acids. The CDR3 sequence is CASSSARGYGNQPQHF. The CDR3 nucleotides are TGTGCCAGCAGTTCGGCCAGGGGATATGGCAATCAGCCCCAGCATTTT.

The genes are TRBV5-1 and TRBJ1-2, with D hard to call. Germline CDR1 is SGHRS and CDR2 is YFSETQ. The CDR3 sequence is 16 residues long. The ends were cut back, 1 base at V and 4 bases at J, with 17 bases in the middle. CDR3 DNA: TGCGCCAGCAGCTTGTCCGGTGCGGTGGTAGCCTATGGCTACACCTTC. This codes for CASSLSGAVVAYGYTF.

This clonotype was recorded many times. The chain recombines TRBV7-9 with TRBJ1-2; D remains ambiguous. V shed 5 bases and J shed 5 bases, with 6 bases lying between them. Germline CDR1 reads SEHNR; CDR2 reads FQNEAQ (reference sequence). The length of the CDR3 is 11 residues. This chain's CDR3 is CASSLQYGYTF. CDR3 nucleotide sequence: TGTGCCAGCAGCCTCCAGTATGGCTACACCTTC.

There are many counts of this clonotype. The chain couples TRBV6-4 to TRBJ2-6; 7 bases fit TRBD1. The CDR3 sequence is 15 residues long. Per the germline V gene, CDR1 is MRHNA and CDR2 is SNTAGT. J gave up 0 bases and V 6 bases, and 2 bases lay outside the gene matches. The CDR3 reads CASSRDSSGANVLTF. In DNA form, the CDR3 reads TGTGCCAGCAGCAGGGACAGCTCTGGGGCCAACGTCCTGACTTTC.

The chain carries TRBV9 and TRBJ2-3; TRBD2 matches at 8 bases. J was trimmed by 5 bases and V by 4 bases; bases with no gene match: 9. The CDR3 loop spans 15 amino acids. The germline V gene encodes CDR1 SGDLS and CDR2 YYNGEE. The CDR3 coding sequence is TGTGCCAGCAGCCAGACGTGGGCGGGAGGAGATACGCAGTATTTT. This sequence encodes CASSQTWAGGDTQYF.

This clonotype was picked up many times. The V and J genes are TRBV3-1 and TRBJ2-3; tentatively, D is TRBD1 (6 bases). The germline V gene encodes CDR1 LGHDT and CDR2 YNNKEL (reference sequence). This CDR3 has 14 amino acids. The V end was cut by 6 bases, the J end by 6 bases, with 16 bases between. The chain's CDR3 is CASSPRDKGDTQYF. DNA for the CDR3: TGTGCCAGCAGTCCGAGGGACAAGGGCGATACGCAGTATTTT.

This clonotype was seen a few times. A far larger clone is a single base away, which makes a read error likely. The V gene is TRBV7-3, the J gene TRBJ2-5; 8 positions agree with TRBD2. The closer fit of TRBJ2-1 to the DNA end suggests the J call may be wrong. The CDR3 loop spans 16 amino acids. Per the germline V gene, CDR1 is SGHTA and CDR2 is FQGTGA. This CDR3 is CASSLGASGPTGVQFF. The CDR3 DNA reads TGTGCCAGCAGCTTAGGGGCTAGCGGGCCCACGGGTGTGCAGTTCTTC.

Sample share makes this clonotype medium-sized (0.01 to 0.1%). The CDR3 region is CSPLGGVAANYGYTF. The CDR3 DNA is TGCAGTCCCTTAGGAGGGGTTGCAGCTAACTATGGCTACACCTTC. The J gene is TRBJ1-2, the V gene TRBV20-1, with a tentative D call TRBD1 (5 bases). Trimming took 8 bases from V and 0 from J, leaving 19 bases between them. The germline V gene encodes CDR1 DFQATT and CDR2 SNEGSKA (reference sequence). This CDR3 has 15 amino acids.

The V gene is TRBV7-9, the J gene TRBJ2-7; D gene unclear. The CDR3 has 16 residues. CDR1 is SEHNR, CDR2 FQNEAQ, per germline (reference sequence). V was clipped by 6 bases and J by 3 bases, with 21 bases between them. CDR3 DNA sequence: TGTGCCAGCAGGCGACTCGGTGGCAACTCGCGCTACGAGCAGTACTTC. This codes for CASRRLGGNSRYEQYF.

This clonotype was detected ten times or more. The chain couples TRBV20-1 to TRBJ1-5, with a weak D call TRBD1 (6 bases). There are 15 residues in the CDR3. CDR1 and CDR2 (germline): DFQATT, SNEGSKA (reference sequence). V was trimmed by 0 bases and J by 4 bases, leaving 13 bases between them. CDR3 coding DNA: TGCAGTGCTAGAGATTACAGGGTGGGGAATCAGCCCCAGCATTTT. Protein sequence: CSARDYRVGNQPQHF.

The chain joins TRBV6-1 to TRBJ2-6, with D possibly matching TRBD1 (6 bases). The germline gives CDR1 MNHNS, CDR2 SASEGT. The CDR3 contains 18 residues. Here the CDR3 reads CAVGYRDKTLSGANVLTF. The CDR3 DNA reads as TGTGCAGTCGGGTATAGGGACAAGACCCTTTCTGGGGCCAACGTCCTGACTTTC.

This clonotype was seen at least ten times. The CDR3 region has the DNA TGTGCCTGGAGTCACAGGGGGAGTTACGAGCAGTACTTC. Translating it yields CAWSHRGSYEQYF. This chain links TRBV30 with TRBJ2-7; 8 nucleotides agree with TRBD1. The CDR3 covers 13 residues. With 2 bases clipped from V and 4 bases from J, the junction kept 4 bases outside the gene matches. Per germline, CDR1 GTSNPN and CDR2 SVGIG (reference sequence).

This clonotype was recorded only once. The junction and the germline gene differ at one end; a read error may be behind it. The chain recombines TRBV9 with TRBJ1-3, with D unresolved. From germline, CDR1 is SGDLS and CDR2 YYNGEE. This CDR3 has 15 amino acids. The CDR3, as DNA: TGTGCCAGCAGCAACGACATACTCTCTGGAAACACTATATATTTT. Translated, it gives CASSNDILSGNTIYF.

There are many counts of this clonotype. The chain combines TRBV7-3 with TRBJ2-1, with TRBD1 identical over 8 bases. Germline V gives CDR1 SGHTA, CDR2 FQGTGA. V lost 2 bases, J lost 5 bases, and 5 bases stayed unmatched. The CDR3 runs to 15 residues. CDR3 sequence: CASSLRDRGNNEQFF. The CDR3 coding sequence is TGTGCCAGCAGCTTACGAGACAGGGGAAACAATGAGCAGTTCTTC. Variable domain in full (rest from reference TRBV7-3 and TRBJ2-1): GAGVSQTPSNKVTEKGKYVELRCDPISGHTALYWYRQSLGQGPEFLIYFQGTGAADDSGLPNDRFFAVRPEGSVSTLKIQRTERGDSAVYLCASSLRDRGNNEQFFGPGTRLTVL.

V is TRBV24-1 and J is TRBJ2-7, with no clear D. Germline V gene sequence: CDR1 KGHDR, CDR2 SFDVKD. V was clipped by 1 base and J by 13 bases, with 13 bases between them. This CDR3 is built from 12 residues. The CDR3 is CATSDFRHAHYF. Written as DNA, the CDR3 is TGTGCCACCAGTGATTTCCGCCATGCACATTACTTC.

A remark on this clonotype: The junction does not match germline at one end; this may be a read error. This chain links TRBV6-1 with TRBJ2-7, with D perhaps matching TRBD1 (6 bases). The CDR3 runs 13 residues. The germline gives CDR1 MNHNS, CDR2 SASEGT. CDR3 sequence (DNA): TGTGCCAGCAGTAAGACAGGAAGTAACGAGCAGTACTTT. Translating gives CASSKTGSNEQYF.

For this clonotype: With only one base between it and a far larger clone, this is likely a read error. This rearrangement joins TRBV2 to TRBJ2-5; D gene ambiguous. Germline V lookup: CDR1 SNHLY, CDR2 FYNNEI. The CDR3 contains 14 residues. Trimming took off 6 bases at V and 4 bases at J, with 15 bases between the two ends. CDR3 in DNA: TGTGCCAGCAGCTCCCTCAGGTCCGGAGAGACCCAGTACTTC. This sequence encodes CASSSLRSGETQYF.

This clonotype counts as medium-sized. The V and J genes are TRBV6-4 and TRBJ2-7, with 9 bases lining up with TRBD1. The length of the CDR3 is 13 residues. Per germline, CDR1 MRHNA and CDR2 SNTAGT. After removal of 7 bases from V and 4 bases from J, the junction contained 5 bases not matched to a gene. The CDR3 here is CASKTGGIYEQYF. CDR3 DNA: TGTGCCAGCAAGACAGGGGGAATTTACGAGCAGTACTTC.